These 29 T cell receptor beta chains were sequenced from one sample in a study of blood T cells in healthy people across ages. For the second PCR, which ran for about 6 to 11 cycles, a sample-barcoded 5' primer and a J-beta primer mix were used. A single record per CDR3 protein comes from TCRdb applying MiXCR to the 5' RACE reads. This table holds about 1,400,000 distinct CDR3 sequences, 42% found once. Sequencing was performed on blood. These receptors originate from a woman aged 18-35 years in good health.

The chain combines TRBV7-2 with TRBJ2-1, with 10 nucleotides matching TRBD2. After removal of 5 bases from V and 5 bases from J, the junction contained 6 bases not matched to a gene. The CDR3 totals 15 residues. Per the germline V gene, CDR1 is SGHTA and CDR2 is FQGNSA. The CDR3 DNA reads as TGTGCCAGCAGCCCGAGGACTAGCGGCAACAATGAGCAGTTCTTC. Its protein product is CASSPRTSGNNEQFF.

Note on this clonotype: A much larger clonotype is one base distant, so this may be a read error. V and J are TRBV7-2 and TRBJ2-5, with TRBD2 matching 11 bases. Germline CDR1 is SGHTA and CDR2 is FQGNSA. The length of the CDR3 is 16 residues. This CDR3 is CASSLGTSGNQEAQYF. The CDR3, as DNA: TGTGCCAGCAGCCTTGGGACTAGCGGCAACCAAGAGGCCCAGTACTTC.

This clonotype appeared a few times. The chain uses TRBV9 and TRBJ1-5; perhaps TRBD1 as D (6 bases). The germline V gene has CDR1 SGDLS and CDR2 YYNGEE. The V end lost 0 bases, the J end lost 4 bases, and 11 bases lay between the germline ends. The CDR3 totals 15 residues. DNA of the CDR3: TGTGCCAGCAGCGTAGGAGGAACAGGGAATCAGCCCCAGCATTTT. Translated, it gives CASSVGGTGNQPQHF.

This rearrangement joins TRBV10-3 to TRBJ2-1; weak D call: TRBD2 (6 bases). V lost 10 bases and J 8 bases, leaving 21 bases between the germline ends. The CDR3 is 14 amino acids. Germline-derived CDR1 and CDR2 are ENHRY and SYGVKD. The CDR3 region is CATEEGEGMHEQFF. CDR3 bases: TGTGCCACGGAGGAGGGCGAGGGGATGCATGAGCAGTTCTTC.

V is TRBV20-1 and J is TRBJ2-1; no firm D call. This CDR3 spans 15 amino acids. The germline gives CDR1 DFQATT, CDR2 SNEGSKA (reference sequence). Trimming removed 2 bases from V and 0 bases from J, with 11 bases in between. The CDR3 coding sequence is TGCAGTGCTAGACGCCCAGGTAGCTCCTACAATGAGCAGTTCTTC. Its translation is CSARRPGSSYNEQFF.

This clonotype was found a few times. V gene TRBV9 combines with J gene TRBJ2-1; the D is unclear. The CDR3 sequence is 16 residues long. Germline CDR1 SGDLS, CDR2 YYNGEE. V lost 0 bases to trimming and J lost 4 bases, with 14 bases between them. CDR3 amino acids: CASSVAPGLSYNEQFF. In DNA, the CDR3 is TGTGCCAGCAGCGTAGCTCCGGGCCTATCATACAATGAGCAGTTCTTC.

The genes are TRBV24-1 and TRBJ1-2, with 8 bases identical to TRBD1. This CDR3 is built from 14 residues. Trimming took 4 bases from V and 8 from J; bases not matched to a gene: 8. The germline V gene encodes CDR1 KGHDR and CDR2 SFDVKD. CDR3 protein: CATSERTGIRGYTF. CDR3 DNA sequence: TGTGCCACCAGTGAGCGGACAGGGATCCGGGGCTACACCTTC.

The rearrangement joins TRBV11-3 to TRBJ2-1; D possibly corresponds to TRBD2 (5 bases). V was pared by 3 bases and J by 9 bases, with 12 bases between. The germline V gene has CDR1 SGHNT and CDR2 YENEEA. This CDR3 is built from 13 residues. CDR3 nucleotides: TGTGCCAGCAGCTTTCTAGTCGAGGGTGAGCAGTTCTTC. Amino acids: CASSFLVEGEQFF.

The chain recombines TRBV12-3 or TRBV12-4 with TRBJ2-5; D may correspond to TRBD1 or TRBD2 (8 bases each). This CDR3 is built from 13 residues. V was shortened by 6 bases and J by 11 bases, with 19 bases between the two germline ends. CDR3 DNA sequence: TGTGCCAGCAGCCGGGGGGGGACAGGTGAGCAGTACTTC. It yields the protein CASSRGGTGEQYF.

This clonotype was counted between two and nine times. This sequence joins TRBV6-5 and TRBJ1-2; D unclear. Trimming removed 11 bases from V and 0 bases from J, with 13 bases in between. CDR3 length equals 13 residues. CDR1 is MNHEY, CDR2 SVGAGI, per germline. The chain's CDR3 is CASEREPNYGYTF. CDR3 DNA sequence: TGTGCCTCTGAGAGGGAACCTAACTATGGCTACACCTTC.

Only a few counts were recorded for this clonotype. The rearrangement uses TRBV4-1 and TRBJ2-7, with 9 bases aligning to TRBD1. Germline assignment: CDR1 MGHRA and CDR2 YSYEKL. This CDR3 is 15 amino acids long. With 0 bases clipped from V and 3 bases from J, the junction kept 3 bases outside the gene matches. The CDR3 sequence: CASSQDRGQGYEQYF. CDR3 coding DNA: TGCGCCAGCAGCCAAGATCGGGGACAGGGCTACGAGCAGTACTTC.

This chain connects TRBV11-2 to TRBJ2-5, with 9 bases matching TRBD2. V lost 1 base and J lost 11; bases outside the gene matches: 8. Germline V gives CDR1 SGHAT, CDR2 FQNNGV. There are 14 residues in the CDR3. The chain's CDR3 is CASSLGLAGWSQYF. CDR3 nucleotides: TGTGCCAGCAGCTTAGGGCTAGCGGGATGGTCGCAGTACTTC.

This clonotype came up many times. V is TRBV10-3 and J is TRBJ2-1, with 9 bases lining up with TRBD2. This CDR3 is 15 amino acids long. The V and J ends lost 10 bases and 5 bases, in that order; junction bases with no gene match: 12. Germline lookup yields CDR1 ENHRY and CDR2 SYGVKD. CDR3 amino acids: CATRDAGGYHNEQFF. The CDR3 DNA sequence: TGTGCCACCCGTGACGCGGGAGGGTACCACAATGAGCAGTTCTTC.

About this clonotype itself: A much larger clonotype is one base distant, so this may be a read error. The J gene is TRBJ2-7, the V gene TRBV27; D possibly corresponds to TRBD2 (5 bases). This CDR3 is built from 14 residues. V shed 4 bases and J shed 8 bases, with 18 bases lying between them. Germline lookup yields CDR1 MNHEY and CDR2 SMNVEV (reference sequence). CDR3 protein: CASSYGRGLYKQYF. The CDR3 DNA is TGTGCCAGCAGTTATGGACGAGGACTTTACAAGCAGTACTTC.

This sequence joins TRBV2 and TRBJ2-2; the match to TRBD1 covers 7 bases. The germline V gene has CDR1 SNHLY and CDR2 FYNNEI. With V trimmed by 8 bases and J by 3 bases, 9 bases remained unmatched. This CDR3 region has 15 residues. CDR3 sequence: CASGLTGTDTGELFF. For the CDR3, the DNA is TGTGCCAGCGGATTGACCGGGACAGACACCGGGGAGCTGTTTTTT.

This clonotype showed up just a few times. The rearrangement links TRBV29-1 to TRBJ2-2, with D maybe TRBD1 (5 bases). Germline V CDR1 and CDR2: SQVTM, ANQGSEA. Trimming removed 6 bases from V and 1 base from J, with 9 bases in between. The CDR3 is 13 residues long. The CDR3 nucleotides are TGCAGCGTGGCCACAGGGAACACCGGGGAGCTGTTTTTT. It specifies CSVATGNTGELFF.

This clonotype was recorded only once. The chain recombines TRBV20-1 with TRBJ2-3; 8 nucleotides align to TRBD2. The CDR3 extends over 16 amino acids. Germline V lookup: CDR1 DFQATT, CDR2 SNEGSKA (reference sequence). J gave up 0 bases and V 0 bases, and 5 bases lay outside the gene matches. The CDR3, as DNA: TGCAGTGCTAGAGATCGTAGCGGGGCTAGCACAGATACGCAGTATTTT. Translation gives CSARDRSGASTDTQYF.

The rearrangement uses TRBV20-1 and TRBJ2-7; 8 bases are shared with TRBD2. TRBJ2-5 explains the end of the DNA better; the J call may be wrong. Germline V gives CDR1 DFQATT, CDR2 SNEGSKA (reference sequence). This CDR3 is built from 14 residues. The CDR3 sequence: CSAPPPTSEETQYF. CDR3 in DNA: TGCAGTGCTCCTCCGCCGACTAGCGAAGAGACCCAGTACTTC.

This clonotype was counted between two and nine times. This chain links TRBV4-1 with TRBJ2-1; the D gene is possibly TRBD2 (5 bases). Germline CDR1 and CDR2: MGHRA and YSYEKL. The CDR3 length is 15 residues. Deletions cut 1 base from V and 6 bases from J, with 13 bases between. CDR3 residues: CASSQGMWEPNEQFF. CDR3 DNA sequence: TGCGCCAGCAGCCAAGGAATGTGGGAGCCCAATGAGCAGTTCTTC.

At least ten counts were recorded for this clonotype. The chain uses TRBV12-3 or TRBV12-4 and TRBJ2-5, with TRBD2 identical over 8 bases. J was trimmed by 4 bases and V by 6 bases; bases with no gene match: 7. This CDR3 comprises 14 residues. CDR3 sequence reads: CASRSYLAGETQYF. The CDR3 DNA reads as TGTGCCAGCAGGTCGTACCTAGCGGGAGAGACCCAGTACTTC.

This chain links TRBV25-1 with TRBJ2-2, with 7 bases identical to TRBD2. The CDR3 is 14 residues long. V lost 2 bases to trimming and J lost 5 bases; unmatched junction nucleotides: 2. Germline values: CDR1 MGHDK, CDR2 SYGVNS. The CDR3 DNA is TGTGCCAGCAGTGAAGCGGGAGTTACCGGGGAGCTGTTTTTT. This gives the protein CASSEAGVTGELFF.

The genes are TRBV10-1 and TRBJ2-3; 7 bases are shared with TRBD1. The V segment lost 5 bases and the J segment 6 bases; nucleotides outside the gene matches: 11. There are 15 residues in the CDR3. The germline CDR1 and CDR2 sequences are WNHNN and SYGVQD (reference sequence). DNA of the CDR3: TGCGCCAGCAGTCTCGGGACAGATCCTTCCGATACGCAGTATTTT. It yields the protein CASSLGTDPSDTQYF.

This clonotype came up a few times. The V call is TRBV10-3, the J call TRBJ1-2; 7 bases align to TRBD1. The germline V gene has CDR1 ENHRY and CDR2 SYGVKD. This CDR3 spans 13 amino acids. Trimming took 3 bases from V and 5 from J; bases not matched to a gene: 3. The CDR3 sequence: CAISDGTEYGYTF. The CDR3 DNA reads TGTGCCATCAGTGACGGGACAGAGTATGGCTACACCTTC.

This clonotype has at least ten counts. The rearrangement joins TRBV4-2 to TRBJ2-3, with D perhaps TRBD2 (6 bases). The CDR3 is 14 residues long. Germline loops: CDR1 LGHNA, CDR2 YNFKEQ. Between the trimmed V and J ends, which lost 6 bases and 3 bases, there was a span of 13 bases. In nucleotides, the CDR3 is TGTGCCAGCAGGGACGGAGGAGGGACAGATACGCAGTATTTT. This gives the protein CASRDGGGTDTQYF.

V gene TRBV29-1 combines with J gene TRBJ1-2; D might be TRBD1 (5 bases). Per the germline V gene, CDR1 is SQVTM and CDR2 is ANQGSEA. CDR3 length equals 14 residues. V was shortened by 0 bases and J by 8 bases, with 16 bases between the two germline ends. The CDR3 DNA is TGCAGCGTTGAAGAAGGTTGGGGGACTGGAGGCTACACCTTC. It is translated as CSVEEGWGTGGYTF.

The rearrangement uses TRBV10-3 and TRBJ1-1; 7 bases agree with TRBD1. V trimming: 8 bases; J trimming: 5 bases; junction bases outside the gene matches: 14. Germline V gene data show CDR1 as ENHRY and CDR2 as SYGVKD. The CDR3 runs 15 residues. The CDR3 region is CAILGANRGGTEAFF. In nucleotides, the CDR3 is TGTGCCATCCTAGGAGCCAACAGGGGAGGAACTGAAGCTTTCTTT.

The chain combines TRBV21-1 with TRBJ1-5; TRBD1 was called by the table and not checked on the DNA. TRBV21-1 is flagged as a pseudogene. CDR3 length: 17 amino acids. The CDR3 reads CASSQTGARVGSQPQHF. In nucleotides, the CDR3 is TGTGCCAGCAGCCAGACAGGGGCGCGGGTCGGTTCTCAGCCCCAGCATTTT.

This chain's CDR3 is CASSQGKNEKLFF. DNA for the CDR3: TGTGCCAGCAGTCAGGGAAAAAATGAAAAACTGTTTTTT. The rearrangement links TRBV25-1 to TRBJ1-4, with D perhaps TRBD1 (5 bases). CDR1 MGHDK and CDR2 SYGVNS come from the germline V gene. This CDR3 region has 13 residues. Trimming took 5 bases from V and 5 from J, leaving 9 bases between them.

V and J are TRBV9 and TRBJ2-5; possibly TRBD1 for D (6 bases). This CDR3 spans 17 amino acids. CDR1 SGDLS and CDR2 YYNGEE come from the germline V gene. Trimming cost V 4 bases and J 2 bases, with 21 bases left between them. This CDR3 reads CASSLGEGTTLQETQYF. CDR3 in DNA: TGTGCCAGCAGCCTAGGAGAGGGGACAACTCTTCAAGAGACCCAGTACTTC. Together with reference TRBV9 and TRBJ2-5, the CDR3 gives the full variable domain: DSGVTQTPKHLITATGQRVTLRCSPRSGDLSVYWYQQSLDQGLQFLIQYYNGEERAKGNILERFSAQQFPDLHSELNLSSLELGDSALYFCASSLGEGTTLQETQYFGPGTRLLVL.